This T cell receptor beta chain was recorded in a study of Ad26.COV2.S vaccination and SARS-CoV-2 variants. The data were produced by immunoSEQ multiplex PCR, yet TCRdb's version contains in-frame clones alone and is incomplete. Here the sample spans approximately 350,000 clones, around four fifths being singletons. This sample's treatment: about 20 received Ad26.COV2.S at low or high dose, single or two shots; roughly 5 received placebo; per-sample allocation not given. Repertoires come from day 63 after the first vaccine or placebo injection. In Boston, an adult donor aged 18-55 years took part. Immunization relied on an Ad26 vector, which expressed Wuhan-strain SARS-CoV-2 spike. As to this clone: Its specificity is not known.

Findings and limits, study-wide: The study found similar non-spike TCR breadth in vaccine and placebo recipients.

The germline gives CDR1 DFQATT, CDR2 SNEGSKA (reference sequence). The CDR3 length is 11 residues. The V call is TRBV20-1, the J call TRBJ2-5, with no clear D. The sequence was collected from a person between 18 and 59 years old who received the Ad26.COV2.S COVID-19 vaccine or a placebo. Sequencing used peripheral blood, obtained in a trial of Ad26.COV2.S vaccine versus placebo. The CDR3 nucleotides read TGCGGATCAGCGCGTGACGAGACCCAGTACTTC. Protein product: CGSARDETQYF.